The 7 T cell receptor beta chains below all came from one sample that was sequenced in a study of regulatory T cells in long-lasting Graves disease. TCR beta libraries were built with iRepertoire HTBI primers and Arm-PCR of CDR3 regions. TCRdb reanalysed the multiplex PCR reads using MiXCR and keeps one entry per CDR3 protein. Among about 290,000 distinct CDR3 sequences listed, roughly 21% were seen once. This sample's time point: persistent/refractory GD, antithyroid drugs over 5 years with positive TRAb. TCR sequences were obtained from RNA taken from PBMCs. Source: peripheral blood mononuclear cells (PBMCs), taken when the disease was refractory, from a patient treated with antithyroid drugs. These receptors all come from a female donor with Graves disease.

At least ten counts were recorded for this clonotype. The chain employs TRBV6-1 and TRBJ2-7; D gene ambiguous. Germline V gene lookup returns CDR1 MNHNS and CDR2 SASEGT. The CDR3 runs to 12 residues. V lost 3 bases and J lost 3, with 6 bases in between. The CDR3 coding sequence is TGTGCCAGCAGTGAGTGGAGCTACGAGCAGTACTTC. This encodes CASSEWSYEQYF.

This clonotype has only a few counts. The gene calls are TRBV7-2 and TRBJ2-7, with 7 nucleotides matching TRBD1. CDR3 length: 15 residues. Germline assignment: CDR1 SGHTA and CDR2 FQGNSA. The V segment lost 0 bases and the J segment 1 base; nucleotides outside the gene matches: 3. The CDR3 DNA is TGTGCCAGCAGCTTAGCTCGGGACAGTTCCTACGAGCAGTACTTC. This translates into CASSLARDSSYEQYF.

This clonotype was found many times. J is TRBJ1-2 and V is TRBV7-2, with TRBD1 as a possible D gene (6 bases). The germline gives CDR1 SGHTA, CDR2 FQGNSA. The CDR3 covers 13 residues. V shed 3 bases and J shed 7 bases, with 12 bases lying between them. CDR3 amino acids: CASSLGQQGGYTF. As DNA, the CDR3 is TGTGCCAGCAGCTTGGGACAACAAGGTGGCTACACCTTC.

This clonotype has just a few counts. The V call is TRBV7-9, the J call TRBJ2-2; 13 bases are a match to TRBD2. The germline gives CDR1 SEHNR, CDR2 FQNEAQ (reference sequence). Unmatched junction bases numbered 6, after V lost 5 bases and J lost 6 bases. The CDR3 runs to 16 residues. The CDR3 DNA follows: TGTGCCAGCAGCCTACGACTAGCGGGAGGACCCGGGGAGCTGTTTTTT. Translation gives CASSLRLAGGPGELFF. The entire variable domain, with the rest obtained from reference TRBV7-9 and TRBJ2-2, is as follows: DTGVSQNPRHKITKRGQNVTFRCDPISEHNRLYWYRQTLGQGPEFLTYFQNEAQLEKSRLLSDRFSAERPKGSFSTLEIQRTEQGDSAMYLCASSLRLAGGPGELFFGEGSRLTVL.

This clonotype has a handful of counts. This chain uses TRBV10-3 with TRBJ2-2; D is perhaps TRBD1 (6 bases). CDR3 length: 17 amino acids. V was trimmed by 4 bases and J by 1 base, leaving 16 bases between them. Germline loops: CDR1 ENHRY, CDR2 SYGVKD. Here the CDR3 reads CAISGGQPYGNTGELFF. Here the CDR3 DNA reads TGTGCCATCAGTGGTGGACAGCCGTACGGGAACACCGGGGAGCTGTTTTTT.

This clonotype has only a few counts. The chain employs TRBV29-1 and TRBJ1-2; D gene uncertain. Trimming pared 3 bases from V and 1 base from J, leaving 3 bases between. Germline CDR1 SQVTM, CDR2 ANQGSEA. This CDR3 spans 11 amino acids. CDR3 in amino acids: CSVEGNYGYTF. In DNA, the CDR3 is TGCAGCGTTGAGGGTAACTATGGCTACACCTTC.

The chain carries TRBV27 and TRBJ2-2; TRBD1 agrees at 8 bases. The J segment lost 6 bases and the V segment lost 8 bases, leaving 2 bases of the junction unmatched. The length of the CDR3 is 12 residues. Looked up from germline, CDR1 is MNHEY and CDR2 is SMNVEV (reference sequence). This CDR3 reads CASQQGAGELFF. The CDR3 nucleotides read TGTGCCAGCCAACAGGGGGCCGGGGAGCTGTTTTTT.